These 26 T cell receptor beta chains came from one sample sequenced in a study of T cells in Graves' hyperthyroidism and ophthalmopathy (dated by TCRdb to between 2018 and 2021). The library was prepared using multiplex PCR. TCRdb records Illumina HiSeq 2000 as the sequencer. Amplification of TCR beta CDR3 regions was carried out from RNA transcripts. A first-round RT-PCR of the TCR CDR3 used the HTBI primer set with the Qiagen OneStep RT-PCR kit. TCRdb trimmed public reads at Q25 via fastp, called clones via MiXCR and kept in-frame beta chains. Every distinct CDR3 protein forms one entry, paired with its most common genes and DNA. For this sample the table gives hundreds of thousands of distinct CDR3 sequences, of which about 15% were detected only once. In total, the top ten clones hold more than 5% of the sample. Sequencing used blood. The origin of the receptors is a woman younger than 45 with Graves' hyperthyroidism that later progressed to Graves' ophthalmopathy.

This clonotype was counted many times. The CDR3 spells CASSWGGVSYEQYF. The CDR3 DNA reads as TGTGCCAGCAGCTGGGGGGGAGTCTCCTACGAGCAGTACTTC. The rearrangement links TRBV27 to TRBJ2-7; 7 bases are shared with TRBD2. The length of the CDR3 is 14 residues. Germline-derived CDR1 and CDR2 are MNHEY and SMNVEV (reference sequence). Losses at the gene ends were 6 bases for V and 0 bases for J; bases not matched to a gene: 5.

This clonotype was counted ten times or more. The chain couples TRBV14 to TRBJ2-5, with D unclear. V was clipped by 0 bases and J by 6 bases, with 5 bases between them. The CDR3 spans 12 residues. CDR1 SGHDN and CDR2 FVKESK come from the germline V gene. Written as DNA, the CDR3 is TGTGCCAGCAGCCAAGATAGGAAGACCCAGTACTTC. This translates into CASSQDRKTQYF. Variable domain in full (rest from reference TRBV14 and TRBJ2-5): EAGVTQFPSHSVIEKGQTVTLRCDPISGHDNLYWYRRVMGKEIKFLLHFVKESKQDESGMPNNRFLAERTGGTYSTLKVQPAELEDSGVYFCASSQDRKTQYFGPGTRLLVL.

This clonotype was seen more than once but under ten times. V gene TRBV5-1 combines with J gene TRBJ1-1, with D possibly TRBD1 on 6 matching bases. Germline V gives CDR1 SGHRS, CDR2 YFSETQ. The CDR3 runs to 15 residues. Trimming shortened V by 4 bases and J by 4 bases, and 17 bases separated the two germline ends. The CDR3 sequence is CASSMYLQGGTEAFF. CDR3 bases: TGCGCCAGCAGCATGTATCTACAGGGTGGCACTGAAGCTTTCTTT.

This clonotype was recorded at least ten times. V and J are TRBV20-1 and TRBJ2-7, with D perhaps TRBD1 or TRBD2 (5 bases each). CDR1 and CDR2 (germline): DFQATT, SNEGSKA (reference sequence). The CDR3 is made up of 14 amino acids. The germline V and J ends were trimmed by 5 bases and 3 bases, with 17 bases remaining between them. The CDR3 loop is CSALVSGQNYEQYF. The CDR3 nucleotides read TGCAGTGCTTTAGTATCGGGGCAGAACTACGAGCAGTACTTC.

Many counts were recorded for this clonotype. V gene TRBV2 combines with J gene TRBJ2-5; 9 bases are a match to TRBD2. Per germline, CDR1 SNHLY and CDR2 FYNNEI. V shed 6 bases, J shed 5 bases, and the junction held 13 bases outside the gene matches. The CDR3 covers 16 residues. CDR3 residues: CASSFDRLAVGETQYF. CDR3 DNA: TGTGCCAGCAGCTTCGACCGACTAGCGGTGGGGGAGACCCAGTACTTC.

The table lists this clonotype with many counts. The V and J genes are TRBV28 and TRBJ1-1; tentatively, D is TRBD1 (5 bases). Germline V gene lookup returns CDR1 MDHEN and CDR2 SYDVKM. The V end was cut by 2 bases, the J end by 0 bases, with 7 bases between. CDR3 length equals 14 residues. CDR3 bases: TGTGCCAGCAGTTTAGGGACGCTGAACACTGAAGCTTTCTTT. It encodes CASSLGTLNTEAFF.

The chain employs TRBV2 and TRBJ1-2, with D possibly matching TRBD1 (5 bases). Germline loops: CDR1 SNHLY, CDR2 FYNNEI. This CDR3 has 15 residues. Trimming took off 5 bases at V and 5 bases at J, with 18 bases between the two ends. This CDR3 is CASSRSGTPEYGYTF. The CDR3 DNA sequence: TGTGCCAGCAGTCGTTCCGGGACTCCAGAATATGGCTACACCTTC. Together with reference TRBV2 and TRBJ1-2, the CDR3 gives the full variable domain: EPEVTQTPSHQVTQMGQEVILRCVPISNHLYFYWYRQILGQKVEFLVSFYNNEISEKSEIFDDQFSVERPDGSNFTLKIRSTKLEDSAMYFCASSRSGTPEYGYTFGSGTRLTVV.

This clonotype has a handful of counts. The chain combines TRBV20-1 with TRBJ1-4; tentative D call: TRBD1 (6 bases). V lost 4 bases, J lost 8 bases, and 20 bases lay in between. CDR1 and CDR2 from the germline V gene are DFQATT and SNEGSKA (reference sequence). The CDR3 is made up of 15 amino acids. CDR3 sequence (DNA): TGCAGTGCTAAGGGGGAGGGAATGAAGGGCGAAAAACTGTTTTTT. This encodes CSAKGEGMKGEKLFF.

This clonotype was seen at least ten times. The chain recombines TRBV6-2 or TRBV6-3 with TRBJ2-5; 15 nucleotides line up with TRBD2. Germline V gene sequence: CDR1 MNHEY, CDR2 SVGEGT. The CDR3 length is 16 residues. The junction had 2 bases not matched to a gene; V was cut back by 2 bases and J by 4 bases. In DNA form, the CDR3 reads TGTGCCAGCAGTTACCCGGGACTAGCGGGAGGAGAGACCCAGTACTTC. Amino acid sequence: CASSYPGLAGGETQYF.

This clonotype was seen more than once but under ten times. The chain carries TRBV6-2 or TRBV6-3 and TRBJ1-2, with D uncertain. This CDR3 has 15 amino acids. The germline V and J ends were trimmed by 0 bases and 4 bases, with 12 bases remaining between them. Germline CDR1 reads MNHEY; CDR2 reads SVGEGT. Here the CDR3 DNA reads TGTGCCAGCAGTTACTCGCGCACCTATGGCTATGGCTACACCTTC. It yields the protein CASSYSRTYGYGYTF.

This clonotype was detected many times. The CDR3 loop reads CASSISGTAYNEQFF. Written as DNA, the CDR3 is TGTGCCAGTAGTATAAGTGGGACAGCCTACAATGAGCAGTTCTTC. The chain couples TRBV19 to TRBJ2-1; 7 bases are shared with TRBD1. CDR3 length: 15 amino acids. Germline V CDR1 and CDR2: LNHDA, SQIVND (reference sequence). Trimming cost V 2 bases and J 2 bases; bases outside gene matches: 3.

This clonotype was seen more than once but under ten times. The chain combines TRBV10-3 with TRBJ2-2; 8 bases are a match to TRBD2. The V gene's germline CDR1 is ENHRY and CDR2 SYGVKD. Trimming cost V 3 bases and J 2 bases; bases outside gene matches: 2. CDR3 length: 15 amino acids. This CDR3 reads CAISEREGNTGELFF. CDR3 coding DNA: TGTGCCATCAGTGAACGGGAGGGTAACACCGGGGAGCTGTTTTTT.

There are a few counts of this clonotype. This chain uses TRBV11-2 with TRBJ2-3, with D perhaps assigned TRBD1 or TRBD2 (5 bases each). With 0 bases removed from V and 4 bases from J, the gap between germline ends came to 17 bases. Germline values: CDR1 SGHAT, CDR2 FQNNGV. The CDR3 length is 17 residues. The CDR3 DNA reads as TGTGCCAGCAGCTTAGATCTCGACAGCGTGGGGGCAGATACGCAGTATTTT. This sequence encodes CASSLDLDSVGADTQYF.

This clonotype was found many times. The chain is built from TRBV27 and TRBJ2-7; D is ambiguous. CDR3 size: 16 residues. Germline V gives CDR1 MNHEY, CDR2 SMNVEV (reference sequence). The ends were cut back, 4 bases at V and 6 bases at J, with 22 bases in the middle. The DNA for the CDR3 is TGTGCCAGCAGTTCACCCTCTGGACCGGCGATGGCCGAGCAGTACTTC. It translates to CASSSPSGPAMAEQYF.

This sequence joins TRBV5-4 and TRBJ2-7; D may be TRBD1 (5 bases). Germline V gene lookup returns CDR1 SGHNT and CDR2 YYREEE (reference sequence). The CDR3 runs to 13 residues. Deletions cut 1 base from V and 5 bases from J, with 10 bases between. The CDR3, as DNA: TGTGCCAGCAGCTTGATGCAGGGCGACGAGCAGTACTTC. This translates into CASSLMQGDEQYF. The full variable domain, its missing parts supplied by reference TRBV5-4 and TRBJ2-7, is ETGVTQSPTHLIKTRGQQVTLRCSSQSGHNTVSWYQQALGQGPQFIFQYYREEENGRGNFPPRFSGLQFPNYSSELNVNALELDDSALYLCASSLMQGDEQYFGPGTRLTVT.

A few counts support this clonotype. The chain uses TRBV6-1 and TRBJ2-1; 10 positions match TRBD2. With 10 bases clipped from V and 6 bases from J, the junction kept 15 bases outside the gene matches. Germline CDR1 reads MNHNS; CDR2 reads SASEGT. The CDR3 covers 16 residues. The CDR3 DNA sequence: TGTGCCACCAGGGGACTAGCGCGTGAAGGCTTCAATGAGCAGTTCTTC. It encodes CATRGLAREGFNEQFF.

This clonotype has at least ten counts. This rearrangement joins TRBV2 to TRBJ2-1; 7 nucleotides agree with TRBD2. The CDR3 consists of 13 residues. V dropped 6 bases and J dropped 9; count of bases not matched to a gene: 8. CDR1 SNHLY and CDR2 FYNNEI come from the germline V gene. The CDR3, as DNA: TGTGCCAGCAGCGCACTACCTAGCGGTGAGCAGTTCTTC. Translating gives CASSALPSGEQFF.

The chain is built from TRBV29-1 and TRBJ2-7; 9 nucleotides agree with TRBD1. Germline CDR1 and CDR2: SQVTM and ANQGSEA. Germline trimming cut 3 bases from V and 6 bases from J; bases unmatched to any gene: 6. The length of the CDR3 is 13 residues. CDR3 protein: CSVEGQGIGEQYF. The CDR3 DNA follows: TGCAGCGTTGAGGGACAGGGTATCGGCGAGCAGTACTTC.

V and J are TRBV7-6 and TRBJ1-1; D is perhaps TRBD1 (5 bases). V lost 1 base and J 7 bases, leaving 16 bases between the germline ends. The CDR3 is made up of 15 amino acids. Germline CDR1 and CDR2: SGHVS and FNYEAQ. CDR3 sequence (DNA): TGTGCCAGCAGCTTAGGACGGGGGATTCAGAATGAAGCTTTCTTT. Residues: CASSLGRGIQNEAFF.

This clonotype was detected ten times or more. V gene TRBV12-3 or TRBV12-4 combines with J gene TRBJ2-2, with D unresolved. Trimming pared 3 bases from V and 6 bases from J, leaving 5 bases between. The CDR3 extends over 12 amino acids. The CDR3 protein is CASSFVAGELFF. As DNA, the CDR3 is TGTGCCAGCAGTTTCGTTGCCGGGGAGCTGTTTTTT.

This clonotype was recorded a few times. The J gene is TRBJ2-7, the V gene TRBV10-3; no firm D call. Per the germline V gene, CDR1 is ENHRY and CDR2 is SYGVKD. With 4 bases removed from V and 0 bases from J, the gap between germline ends came to 10 bases. This CDR3 contains 14 residues. CDR3 protein: CAISGGQNSYEQYF. DNA for the CDR3: TGTGCCATCAGTGGTGGGCAGAACTCCTACGAGCAGTACTTC.

At least ten counts were recorded for this clonotype. This chain joins TRBV12-3 or TRBV12-4 and TRBJ2-1; 9 bases map to TRBD1. This CDR3 contains 14 residues. The ends lost 5 bases at V and 4 bases at J; junction bases unmatched: 3. The CDR3 here is CASSRTGVYNEQFF. The CDR3 DNA reads TGTGCCAGCAGTCGGACAGGGGTTTACAATGAGCAGTTCTTC.

There are many counts of this clonotype. The chain links TRBV7-2 to TRBJ1-6; D is possibly TRBD1 (5 bases). This CDR3 spans 15 amino acids. Germline CDR1 and CDR2: SGHTA and FQGNSA. V was trimmed by 5 bases and J by 7 bases, leaving 15 bases between them. This CDR3 is CASSQGGVGNSPLHF. CDR3 in DNA: TGTGCCAGCAGCCAAGGAGGGGTCGGCAATTCACCCCTCCACTTT.

In this sample, this clonotype turned up many times. The chain has TRBV28 and TRBJ1-1; perhaps TRBD1 as D (5 bases). V lost 4 bases and J lost 3, with 12 bases in between. There are 14 residues in the CDR3. Germline-derived CDR1 and CDR2 are MDHEN and SYDVKM. CDR3 sequence: CASSSDTGYTEAFF. CDR3 nucleotides: TGTGCCAGCAGTTCCGACACAGGATACACTGAAGCTTTCTTT. The whole variable domain, remainder taken from reference TRBV28 and TRBJ1-1, is DVKVTQSSRYLVKRTGEKVFLECVQDMDHENMFWYRQDPGLGLRLIYFSYDVKMKEKGDIPEGYSVSREKKERFSLILESASTNQTSMYLCASSSDTGYTEAFFGQGTRLTVV.

This clonotype was counted at least ten times. The chain recombines TRBV6-5 with TRBJ1-4, with D possibly TRBD1 on 6 matching bases. Germline V gives CDR1 MNHEY, CDR2 SVGAGI. V was clipped by 2 bases and J by 7 bases, with 8 bases between them. There are 13 residues in the CDR3. The CDR3 DNA reads TGTGCCAGCAGTTACCTGGACAGTGAAAAACTGTTTTTT. Translated, it gives CASSYLDSEKLFF.

This clonotype occurred many times. V usage is TRBV5-5 and J usage is TRBJ2-1, with D uncertain. Germline loops: CDR1 SGHKS, CDR2 YYEKEE (reference sequence). The CDR3 has 14 amino acids. Trimming shortened V by 0 bases and J by 4 bases, and 8 bases separated the two germline ends. The CDR3 reads CASSLVVGYNEQFF. DNA of the CDR3: TGTGCCAGCAGCTTGGTTGTCGGATACAATGAGCAGTTCTTC. The variable domain in full, with the rest retrieved from reference TRBV5-5 and TRBJ2-1, is DAGVTQSPTHLIKTRGQQVTLRCSPISGHKSVSWYQQVLGQGPQFIFQYYEKEERGRGNFPDRFSARQFPNYSSELNVNALLLGDSALYLCASSLVVGYNEQFFGPGTRLTVL.